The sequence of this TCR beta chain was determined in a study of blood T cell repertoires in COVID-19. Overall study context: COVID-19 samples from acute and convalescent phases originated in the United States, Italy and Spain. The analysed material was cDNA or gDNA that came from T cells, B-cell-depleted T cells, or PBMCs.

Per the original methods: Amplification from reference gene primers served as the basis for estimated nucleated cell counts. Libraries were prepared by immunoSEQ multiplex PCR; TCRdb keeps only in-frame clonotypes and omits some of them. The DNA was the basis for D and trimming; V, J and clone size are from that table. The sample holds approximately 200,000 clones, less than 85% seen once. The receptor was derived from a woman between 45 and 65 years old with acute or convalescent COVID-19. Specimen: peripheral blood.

CDR3 nucleotides: TGTGCCAGTAGTATAAAGGGACACTACGAGCAGTACTTC. It yields the protein CASSIKGHYEQYF. The chain recombines TRBV19 with TRBJ2-7; D possibly corresponds to TRBD1 (6 bases). V was shortened by 2 bases and J by 3 bases, with 8 bases between the two germline ends. CDR1 is LNHDA and CDR2 is SQIVND in the germline V gene (reference sequence). The CDR3 runs to 13 residues.